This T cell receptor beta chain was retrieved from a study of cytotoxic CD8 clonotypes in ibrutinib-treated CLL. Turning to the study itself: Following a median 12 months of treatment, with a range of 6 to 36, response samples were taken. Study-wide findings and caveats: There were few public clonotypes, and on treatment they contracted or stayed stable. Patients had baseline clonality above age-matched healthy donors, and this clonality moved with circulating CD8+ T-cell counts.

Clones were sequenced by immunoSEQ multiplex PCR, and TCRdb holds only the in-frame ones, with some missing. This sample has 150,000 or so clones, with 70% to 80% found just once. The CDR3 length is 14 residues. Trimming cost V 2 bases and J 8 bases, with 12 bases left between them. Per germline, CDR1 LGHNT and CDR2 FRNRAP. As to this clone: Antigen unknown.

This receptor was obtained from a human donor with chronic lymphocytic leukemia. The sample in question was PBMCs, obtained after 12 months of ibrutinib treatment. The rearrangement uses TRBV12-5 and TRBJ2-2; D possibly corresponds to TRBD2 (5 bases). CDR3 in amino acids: CASGLMLAVGELFF. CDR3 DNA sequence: TGTGCTAGTGGTTTGATGCTAGCCGTAGGGGAGCTGTTTTTT.